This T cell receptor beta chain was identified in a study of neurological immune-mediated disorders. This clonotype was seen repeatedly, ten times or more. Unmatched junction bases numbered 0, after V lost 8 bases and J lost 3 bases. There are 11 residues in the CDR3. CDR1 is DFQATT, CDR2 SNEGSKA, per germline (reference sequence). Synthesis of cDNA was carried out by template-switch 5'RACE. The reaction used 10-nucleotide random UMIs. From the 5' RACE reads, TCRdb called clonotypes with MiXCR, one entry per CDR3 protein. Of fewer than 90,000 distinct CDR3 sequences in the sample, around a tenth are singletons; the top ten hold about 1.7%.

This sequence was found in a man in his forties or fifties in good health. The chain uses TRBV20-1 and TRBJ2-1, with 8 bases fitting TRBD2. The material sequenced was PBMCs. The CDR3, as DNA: TGCAGTAGCGGGGGCTACAATGAGCAGTTCTTC. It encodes CSSGGYNEQFF.